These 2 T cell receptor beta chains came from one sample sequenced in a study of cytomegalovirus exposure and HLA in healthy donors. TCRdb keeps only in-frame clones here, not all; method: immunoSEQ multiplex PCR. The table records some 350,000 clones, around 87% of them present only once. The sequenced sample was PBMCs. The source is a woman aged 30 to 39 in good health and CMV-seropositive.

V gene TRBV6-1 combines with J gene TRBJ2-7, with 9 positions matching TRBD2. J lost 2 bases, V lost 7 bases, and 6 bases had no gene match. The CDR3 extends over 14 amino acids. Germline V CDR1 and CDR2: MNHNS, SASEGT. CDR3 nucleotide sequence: TGTGCCAGCAACCCAGCGGGAGGTCCCTACGAGCAGTACTTC. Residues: CASNPAGGPYEQYF.

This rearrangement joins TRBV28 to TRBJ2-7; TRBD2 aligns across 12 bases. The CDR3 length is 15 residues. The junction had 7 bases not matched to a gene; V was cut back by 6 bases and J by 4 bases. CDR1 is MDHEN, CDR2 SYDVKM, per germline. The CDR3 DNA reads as TGTGCCAGCAGATCGACTAGCGGGAGCCTTTACGAGCAGTACTTC. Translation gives CASRSTSGSLYEQYF.